This TCR beta chain was identified during a study of blood T cell repertoires in COVID-19. V was clipped by 5 bases and J by 2 bases; unmatched bases: 6. Germline values: CDR1 MNHEY, CDR2 SMNVEV (reference sequence). The CDR3 has 17 amino acids. Data came from immunoSEQ multiplex PCR; TCRdb stores just in-frame clones and leaves some out. The sample includes around 260,000 clones, roughly 80% of them seen just once. The specimen was PBMCs or T cells enriched from blood (not recorded which). This chain joins TRBV27 and TRBJ2-2; 12 bases are shared with TRBD2. This clonotype was sampled from a young man with acute COVID-19. CDR3 sequence reads: CASSTGLAGYNTGELFF. In nucleotides, the CDR3 is TGTGCCAGCAGTACCGGACTAGCGGGATACAACACCGGGGAGCTGTTTTTT.